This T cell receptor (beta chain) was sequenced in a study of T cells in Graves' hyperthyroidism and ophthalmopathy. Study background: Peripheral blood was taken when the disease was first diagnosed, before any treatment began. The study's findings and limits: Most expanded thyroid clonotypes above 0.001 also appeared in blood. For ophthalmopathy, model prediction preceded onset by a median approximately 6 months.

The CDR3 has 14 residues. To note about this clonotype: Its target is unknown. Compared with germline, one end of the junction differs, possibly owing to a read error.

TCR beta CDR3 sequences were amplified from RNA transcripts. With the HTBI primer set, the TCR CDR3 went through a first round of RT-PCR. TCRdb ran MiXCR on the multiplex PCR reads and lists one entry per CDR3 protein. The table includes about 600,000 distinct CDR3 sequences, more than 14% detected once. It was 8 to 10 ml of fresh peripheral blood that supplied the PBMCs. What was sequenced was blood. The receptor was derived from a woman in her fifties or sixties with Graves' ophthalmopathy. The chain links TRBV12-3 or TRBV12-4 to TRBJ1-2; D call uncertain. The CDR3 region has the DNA TGTGCCGGCAGTTTACGGACCCTGAACTATGGCTACACCTTC. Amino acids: CAGSLRTLNYGYTF.